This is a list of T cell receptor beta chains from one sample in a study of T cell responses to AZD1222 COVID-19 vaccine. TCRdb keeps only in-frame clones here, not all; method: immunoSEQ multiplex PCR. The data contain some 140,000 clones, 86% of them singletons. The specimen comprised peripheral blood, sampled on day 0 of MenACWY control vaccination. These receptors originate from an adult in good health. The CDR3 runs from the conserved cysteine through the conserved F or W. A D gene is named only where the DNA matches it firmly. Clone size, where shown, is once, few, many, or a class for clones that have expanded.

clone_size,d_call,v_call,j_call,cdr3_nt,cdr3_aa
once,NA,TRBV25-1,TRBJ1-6,TGTGCCAGCAGTCAGACGGGCAATAATTCACCCCTCCACTTT,CASSQTGNNSPLHF
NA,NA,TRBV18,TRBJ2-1,TGTGCCAGCTCATTTTCGGGAGTGGATAATGAGCAGTTCTTC,CASSFSGVDNEQFF
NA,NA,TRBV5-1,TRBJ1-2,TGCGCCAGCAGCTTGAGTGCAGGAAGAGGGACCAAATATGGCTACACCTTC,CASSLSAGRGTKYGYTF
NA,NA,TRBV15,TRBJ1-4,TGTGCCACCAGCAGAGATATAACTAATGAAAAACTGTTTTTT,CATSRDITNEKLFF
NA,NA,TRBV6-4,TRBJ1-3,TGTGCCAGTATCGGTGGGAAGGTAGGAAACACCATATATTTT,CASIGGKVGNTIYF
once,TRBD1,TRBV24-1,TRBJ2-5,TGTGCCACCAGTGACGGACAGGGGAGGGAGACCCAGTACTTC,CATSDGQGRETQYF
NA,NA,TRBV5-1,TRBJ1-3,TGCGCCAGCAGCTTGGATGGGGGCTCTGGAAACACCATATATTTT,CASSLDGGSGNTIYF
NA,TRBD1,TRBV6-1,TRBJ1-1,TGTGCCAGCAGTGTAAGGGCCTCCGGGACAGGGGGCACTGAAGCTTTCTTT,CASSVRASGTGGTEAFF
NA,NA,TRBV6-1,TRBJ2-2,TGTGCCAGCAGTGAATCACGGGCCGGGGAGCTGTTTTTT,CASSESRAGELFF
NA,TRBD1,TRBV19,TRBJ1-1,TGTGCCAGTAGTATAGGTGTTCGCAGGGGGCAATCTGAAGCTTTCTTT,CASSIGVRRGQSEAFF
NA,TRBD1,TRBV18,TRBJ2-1,TGTGCCAGCTCACCACTCTGGCAGGACAGGGTCAGTAATGAGCAGTTCTTC,CASSPLWQDRVSNEQFF
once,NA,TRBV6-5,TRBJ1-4,TGTGCCAGCAGTCCCCGACCGACTGGTGAAAAACTGTTTTTT,CASSPRPTGEKLFF
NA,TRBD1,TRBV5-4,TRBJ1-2,TGTGCCAGCAGCTTGGGGACAGGGGTTAACTATGGCTACACCTTC,CASSLGTGVNYGYTF
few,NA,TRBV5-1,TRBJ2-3,TGCGCCAGCAGACTACAGGGTTATGGAGAGGATACGCAGTATTTT,CASRLQGYGEDTQYF
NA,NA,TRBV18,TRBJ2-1,TGTGCCAGCGACCCGGGGACCCGATACAATGAGCAGTTCTTC,CASDPGTRYNEQFF
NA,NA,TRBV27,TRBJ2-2,TGTGCCAGCAGTTTCTCTCGACTCTCCGGGGAGCTGTTTTTT,CASSFSRLSGELFF
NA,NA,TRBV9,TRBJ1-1,NA,CASSVALTWGQGTFF
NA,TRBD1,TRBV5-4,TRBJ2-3,TGTGCCAGCAGCTCCGACAGGGGAGATACGCAGTATTTT,CASSSDRGDTQYF
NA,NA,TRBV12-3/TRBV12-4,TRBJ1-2,TGTGCCAGCAGTCCCCGGCCGTTCTATGGCTACACCTTC,CASSPRPFYGYTF
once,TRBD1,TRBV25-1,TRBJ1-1,TGTGCCAGCAGTGGACAGGGAGAGACTGAAGCTTTCTTT,CASSGQGETEAFF
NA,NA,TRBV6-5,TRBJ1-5,TGTGCCAGCAGTTACGGGCGTTATAGCAATCAGCCCCAGCATTTT,CASSYGRYSNQPQHF
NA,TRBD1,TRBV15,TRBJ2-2,TGTGCCACCAGCAGAGACGGACCCCTTATTTTGGGACAGGGGGCCGGGGAGCTGTTTTTT,CATSRDGPLILGQGAGELFF